This is a list of T cell receptor beta chains from one sample in a study of T-cell memory formation after mild COVID-19. TCRdb re-analysed the 5' RACE reads in MiXCR, keeping a single row per CDR3 protein. This sample has about 430,000 distinct CDR3 sequences, with roughly 18% found just once. Sample: PBMCs or a T cell subset sorted from them (not recorded which). The origin of the receptors is a man between 18 and 35 years old who had mild COVID-19 (a few samples of this study predate the infection). Cell type and time point are not known. CDR3s include the opening cysteine and the closing phenylalanine or tryptophan. Each record gives: J gene, V gene, CDR3 protein.

J: TRBJ1-5; V: TRBV6-6; CDR3: CASSYGGAGQPQHF
J: TRBJ2-1; V: TRBV6-5; CDR3: CASSPWTGGNEQFF
J: TRBJ1-5; V: TRBV5-1; CDR3: CASSLGDSMGPQHF
J: TRBJ1-1; V: TRBV7-3; CDR3: CASSPRGQLVTPRAFF
J: TRBJ2-5; V: TRBV7-9; CDR3: CASSLVPGKGWETQYF
J: TRBJ2-7; V: TRBV7-9; CDR3: CASSFSGTGSEQYF
J: TRBJ2-3; V: TRBV5-6; CDR3: CASSSPAPGQGTITDTQYF
J: TRBJ1-1; V: TRBV29-1; CDR3: CSVETEGGGMNTEAFF
J: TRBJ2-3; V: TRBV28; CDR3: CASRVPLAGLDTQYF
J: TRBJ2-5; V: TRBV7-8; CDR3: CAGSTGVGETQYF
J: TRBJ1-1; V: TRBV19; CDR3: CASISGMAFF
J: TRBJ2-1; V: TRBV4-3; CDR3: CASSQDPYPGRSYNEQFF
J: TRBJ1-2; V: TRBV5-1; CDR3: CASSPGVTYGYTF
J: TRBJ1-6; V: TRBV4-1; CDR3: CASSQGGVGSPLHF
J: TRBJ2-5; V: TRBV7-2; CDR3: CASTFLGLAGGQETQYF
J: TRBJ1-4; V: TRBV27; CDR3: CASSSLRRREKLFF
J: TRBJ1-1; V: TRBV5-6; CDR3: CASSLVVGDREVAFF
J: TRBJ1-5; V: TRBV12-3/TRBV12-4; CDR3: CASSSRSNYYSNQPQHF
J: TRBJ2-3; V: TRBV5-1; CDR3: CASSLGTPYSDTQYF
J: TRBJ2-7; V: TRBV12-3/TRBV12-4; CDR3: CATRRAQNSYEQYF
J: TRBJ2-7; V: TRBV7-2; CDR3: CASSSRIGPRAEQYF
J: TRBJ1-5; V: TRBV7-9; CDR3: CASSLQGGQPQHF
J: TRBJ1-5; V: TRBV4-3; CDR3: CASSQDARGTNQPQHF
J: TRBJ2-7; V: TRBV5-1; CDR3: CASSLHWDMSSYEQYF
J: TRBJ2-1; V: TRBV20-1; CDR3: CSAPIPFRSNEQFF
J: TRBJ1-1; V: TRBV18; CDR3: CASSPWQGLTNTEAFF
J: TRBJ1-2; V: TRBV20-1; CDR3: CSANKGRQFHYTF
J: TRBJ2-3; V: TRBV2; CDR3: CASSDHYTDTQYF
J: TRBJ2-1; V: TRBV5-1; CDR3: CASSLRRGGLNEQFF
J: TRBJ2-3; V: TRBV6-2/TRBV6-3; CDR3: CASLRASSDTQYF
J: TRBJ2-7; V: TRBV7-6; CDR3: CASSYRASFSYEQYF
J: TRBJ2-3; V: TRBV20-1; CDR3: CSARGLETDTQYF
J: TRBJ2-3; V: TRBV20-1; CDR3: CSARDLEGGPDTQYF
J: TRBJ2-3; V: TRBV3-1; CDR3: CASSNDISTDTQYF
J: TRBJ2-1; V: TRBV5-1; CDR3: CASSSNSGGSYNEQFF
J: TRBJ2-5; V: TRBV5-6; CDR3: CASSTGPQAETQYF
J: TRBJ1-2; V: TRBV7-9; CDR3: CASSLIFYGYTF
J: TRBJ2-1; V: TRBV15; CDR3: CATSRVRHFPFF